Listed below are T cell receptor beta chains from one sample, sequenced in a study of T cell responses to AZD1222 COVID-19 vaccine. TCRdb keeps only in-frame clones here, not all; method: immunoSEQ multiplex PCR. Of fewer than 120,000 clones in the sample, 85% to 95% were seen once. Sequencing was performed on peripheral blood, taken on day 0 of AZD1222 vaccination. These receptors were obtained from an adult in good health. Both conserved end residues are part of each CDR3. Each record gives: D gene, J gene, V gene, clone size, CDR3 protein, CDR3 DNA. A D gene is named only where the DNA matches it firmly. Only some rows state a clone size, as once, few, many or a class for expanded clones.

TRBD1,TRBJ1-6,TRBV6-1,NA,CASSDARGQGPSSYNSPLHF,TGTGCCAGCAGTGATGCCAGGGGACAGGGGCCTAGCTCCTATAATTCACCCCTCCACTTT
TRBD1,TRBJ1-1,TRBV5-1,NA,CASSLGSTGEHTEAFF,TGCGCCAGCAGCTTGGGTAGCACAGGGGAACACACTGAAGCTTTCTTT
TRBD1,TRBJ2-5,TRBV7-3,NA,CASSSDRGETQYF,TGTGCCAGCAGCTCGGACAGGGGGGAGACCCAGTACTTC
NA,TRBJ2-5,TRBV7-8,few,CASNKIAGAALQTQYF,TGTGCCAGCAACAAAATCGCAGGGGCCGCTCTGCAGACCCAGTACTTC
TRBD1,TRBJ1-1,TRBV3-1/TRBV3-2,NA,CASSHELTGATEAFF,TGTGCCAGCAGCCACGAACTGACAGGGGCTACTGAAGCTTTCTTT
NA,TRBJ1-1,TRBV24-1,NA,CATSRGRGTEAFF,TGTGCCACCAGTAGGGGAAGGGGGACTGAAGCTTTCTTT
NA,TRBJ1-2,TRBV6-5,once,CASRKQEEHGYTF,TGTGCCAGTAGAAAACAGGAAGAGCATGGCTACACCTTC
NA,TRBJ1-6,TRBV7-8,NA,CASSLGGGSSYNSPLHF,TGTGCCAGCAGCTTAGGGGGGGGGAGCTCCTATAATTCACCCCTCCACTTT
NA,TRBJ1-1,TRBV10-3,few,CAISESLGRGEMNTEAFF,TGTGCCATCAGTGAGTCGTTAGGCAGGGGCGAGATGAACACTGAAGCTTTCTTT
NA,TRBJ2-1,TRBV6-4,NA,CASSEQSSYNEQFF,TGTGCCAGCAGTGAGCAGTCCTCCTACAATGAGCAGTTCTTC
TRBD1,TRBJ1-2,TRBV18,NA,CASSPGQGAVGYTF,TGTGCCAGCTCCCCAGGACAGGGGGCAGTTGGCTACACCTTC
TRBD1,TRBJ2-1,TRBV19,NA,CANGTGTYNEQFF,TGTGCCAATGGGACAGGCACCTACAATGAGCAGTTCTTC
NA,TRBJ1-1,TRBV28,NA,CASGGAGEPNTEAFF,TGTGCCAGTGGTGGGGCAGGGGAGCCTAACACTGAAGCTTTCTTT
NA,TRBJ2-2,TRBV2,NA,CASRGDNTLGELFF,TGTGCCAGCAGAGGGGACAACACACTCGGGGAGCTGTTTTTT
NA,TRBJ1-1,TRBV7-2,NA,CASSLAETVEVAFF,TGTGCCAGCAGCTTAGCGGAGACGGTGGAGGTAGCTTTCTTT